Listed below are T cell receptor beta chains from one sample, sequenced in a study of glioma-infiltrating T cells. TCRdb fed the multiplex PCR reads into MiXCR, producing one record per CDR3 protein. Of more than 300,000 distinct CDR3 sequences in the sample, more than 35% were seen once. What was sequenced was glioma tissue, nonneoplastic brain tissue, or PBMCs (not recorded which). Receptors originate from a human donor with low-grade glioma or glioblastoma, undergoing nonglioma brain surgery, or in good health (not recorded which). Both conserved end residues are trimmed from each CDR3. Each record gives: CDR3 protein, J gene, clone size, V gene. Clone size is shown for a subset of rows, as once, few, many or a class of expanded clone.

ASSLRSQGTDTQY TRBJ2-3 . TRBV5-4
ASSQAVARSTDTQY TRBJ2-3 few TRBV4-1
ASSQSGGNTEAF TRBJ1-1 many TRBV28
ASSPDSFPYYEQY TRBJ2-7 . TRBV14
ASSLVEQWGEQF TRBJ2-1 many TRBV7-2
ASSRRGGSSEAF TRBJ1-1 . TRBV18
ASSSMLGAVEQF TRBJ2-1 few TRBV6-6
ASSLGLSSTDTQY TRBJ2-3 . TRBV28
ASSYVRPGPCTGNTIY TRBJ1-3 . TRBV6-2/TRBV6-3
ASSLLGNLAKNIQY TRBJ2-4 few TRBV28
ASSVSGANVLT TRBJ2-6 many TRBV27
ASSPTGGMNTEAF TRBJ1-1 many TRBV7-3
AWSVDGEAF TRBJ1-1 once TRBV30
ASSFWTGGSGEQY TRBJ2-7 . TRBV12-3/TRBV12-4
ASSVDRGGEAF TRBJ1-1 . TRBV9
SAGLAGITDTQY TRBJ2-3 . TRBV20-1
SARNPGLLIDEQF TRBJ2-1 few TRBV20-1
ASSPQGAVHT TRBJ1-2 . TRBV7-9
ASSQEYVLVNPETQY TRBJ2-5 . TRBV7-9
ASSLSSPGPQH TRBJ1-5 few TRBV7-2
ASSRQSQDTQY TRBJ2-3 few TRBV14
ASSGRTAGDIQY TRBJ2-4 . TRBV2
ASSRDRERGYT TRBJ1-2 . TRBV4-1
ASSDHLSTGGTEAF TRBJ1-1 few TRBV7-2
ASSLRGAGGQPQH TRBJ1-5 . TRBV19
ASGPSVAGDWAGELF TRBJ2-2 . TRBV4-2
SAEGQEESSYEQY TRBJ2-7 . TRBV20-1
AISGGVPYEQY TRBJ2-7 few TRBV6-1
ASSYLVSGGYT TRBJ1-2 once TRBV6-2/TRBV6-3
SATPGQGDTDTQY TRBJ2-3 . TRBV20-1
ASSQGGSRYEQY TRBJ2-7 . TRBV4-3
ASSSGQTHTEAF TRBJ1-1 . TRBV7-3
ASSQGTNEQF TRBJ2-1 . TRBV4-1
ASSDISIYYGYT TRBJ1-2 many TRBV6-1
ASTETWGGTGELF TRBJ2-2 many TRBV27
ASSQEGYNYGYT TRBJ1-2 few TRBV4-2
ASSYVGNTIY TRBJ1-3 . TRBV12-3/TRBV12-4